This TCR beta chain emerged from a study of cytomegalovirus exposure and HLA in healthy donors. At the level of the study: The study placed over 65% of its approximately 360 genotyped donors in the Caucasian-associated ancestry cluster. Study-wide results and limits: In vitro confirmation showed three CMV-associated chains to be CMV antigen specific. Equally common other TCR beta chains were less clonally expanded than HLA-associated ones, a later analysis found.

In the PCR, 60 Vbeta and 13 Jbeta primers were used. Some clones are missing from TCRdb's copy, which holds only in-frame ones; the method was immunoSEQ multiplex PCR. The sample has 150,000 or so clones; 65% to 80% are singletons. The CDR3 length is 12 residues. The germline V gene encodes CDR1 GTSNPN and CDR2 SVGIG (reference sequence). The V end lost 3 bases, the J end lost 6 bases, and 12 bases lay between the germline ends. This clone showed up just a few times. No antigen is known for it. The V call is TRBV30, the J call TRBJ2-7, with D possibly matching TRBD1 (5 bases). The specimen sequenced was PBMCs. This receptor was taken from a male donor in good health and CMV-seronegative. CDR3 region: CAWRTDSTEQYF. CDR3 in DNA: TGTGCCTGGAGAACCGACAGCACCGAGCAGTACTTC. The full variable domain, in which reference TRBV30 and TRBJ2-7 provide the parts outside the CDR3, is SQTIHQWPATLVQPVGSPLSLECTVEGTSNPNLYWYRQAAGRGLQLLFYSVGIGQISSEVPQNLSASRPQDRQFILSSKKLLLSDSGFYLCAWRTDSTEQYFGPGTRLTVT.